This T cell receptor (beta chain) was found in a study of T cells in Graves' hyperthyroidism and ophthalmopathy. Notes on the study in general: Clonotypes that were expanded in thyroid above 0.001 mostly appeared in blood too.

The investigators amplified TCR beta CDR3 regions from RNA transcripts. TCR CDR3 underwent first-round RT-PCR with the HTBI primer set. A single record per CDR3 protein comes from TCRdb applying MiXCR to the multiplex PCR reads. The sample has about 58,000 distinct CDR3 sequences, 49% seen once. As regards this clonotype: Antigen: not known.

Germline CDR1 and CDR2: SGHNT and YYREEE (reference sequence). Trimming shortened V by 3 bases and J by 8 bases, and 20 bases separated the two germline ends. This CDR3 contains 15 residues. The chain couples TRBV5-4 to TRBJ1-1; D is perhaps TRBD1 (5 bases). The origin of this receptor is a woman aged 25 to 39 with Graves' ophthalmopathy. The specimen was blood. The CDR3 DNA reads as TGTGCCAGCAGCTCCCTGGGACTTTTGGGGGGGGAAGCTTTCTTT. Translating gives CASSSLGLLGGEAFF.